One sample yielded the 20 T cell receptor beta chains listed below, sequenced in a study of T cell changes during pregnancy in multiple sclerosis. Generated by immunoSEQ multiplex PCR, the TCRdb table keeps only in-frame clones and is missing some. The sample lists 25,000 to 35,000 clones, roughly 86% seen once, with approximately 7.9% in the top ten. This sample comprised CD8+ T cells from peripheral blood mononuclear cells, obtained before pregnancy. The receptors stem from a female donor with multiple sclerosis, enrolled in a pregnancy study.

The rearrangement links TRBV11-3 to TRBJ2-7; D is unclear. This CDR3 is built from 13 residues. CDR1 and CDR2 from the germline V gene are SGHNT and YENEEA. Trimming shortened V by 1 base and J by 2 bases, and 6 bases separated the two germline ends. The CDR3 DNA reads TGTGCCAGCAGCTTAGGAGGCCCCTACGAGCAGTACTTC. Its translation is CASSLGGPYEQYF. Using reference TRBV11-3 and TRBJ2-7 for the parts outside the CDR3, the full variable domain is EAGVVQSPRYKIIEKKQPVAFWCNPISGHNTLYWYLQNLGQGPELLIRYENEEAVDDSQLPKDRFSAERLKGVDSTLKIQPAELGDSAVYLCASSLGGPYEQYFGPGTRLTVT.

This CDR3 reads CASSPSLLPSIDEQYF. In DNA form, the CDR3 reads TGTGCCAGCAGCCCCTCCCTCCTACCGAGTATTGACGAGCAGTACTTC. The chain links TRBV5-4 to TRBJ2-7; D is ambiguous. The CDR3 is 16 residues long. Germline-derived CDR1 and CDR2 are SGHNT and YYREEE (reference sequence). Between the trimmed V and J ends, which lost 4 bases and 5 bases, there was a span of 22 bases.

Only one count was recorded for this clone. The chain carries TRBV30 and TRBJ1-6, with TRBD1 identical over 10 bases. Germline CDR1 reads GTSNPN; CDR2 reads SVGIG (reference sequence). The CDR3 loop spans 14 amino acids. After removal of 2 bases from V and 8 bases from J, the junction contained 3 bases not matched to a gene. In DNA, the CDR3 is TGTGCCTGGAGTTCCGGGACAGGGGATTCACCCCTCCACTTT. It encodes CAWSSGTGDSPLHF.

The CDR3 loop is CASSLEPPGGVNTEAFF. The CDR3 region has the DNA TGTGCCAGCAGTTTGGAACCCCCAGGGGGTGTGAACACTGAAGCTTTCTTT. V and J are TRBV27 and TRBJ1-1; 7 bases fit TRBD1. The CDR3 totals 17 residues. Germline CDR1 MNHEY, CDR2 SMNVEV (reference sequence). With 3 bases clipped from V and 0 bases from J, the junction kept 10 bases outside the gene matches.

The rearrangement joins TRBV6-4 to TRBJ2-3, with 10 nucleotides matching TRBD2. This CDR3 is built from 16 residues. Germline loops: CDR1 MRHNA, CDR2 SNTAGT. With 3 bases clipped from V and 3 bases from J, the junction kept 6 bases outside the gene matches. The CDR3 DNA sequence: TGTGCCAGCAGTGAATTCCCTAGCGGGGGAACAGATACGCAGTATTTT. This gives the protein CASSEFPSGGTDTQYF.

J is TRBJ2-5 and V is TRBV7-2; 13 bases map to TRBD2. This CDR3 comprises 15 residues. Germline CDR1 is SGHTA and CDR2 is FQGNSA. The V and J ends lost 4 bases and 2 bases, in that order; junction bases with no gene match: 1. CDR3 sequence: CASSWGLAGQETQYF. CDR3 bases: TGTGCCAGCAGCTGGGGACTAGCGGGGCAAGAGACCCAGTACTTC. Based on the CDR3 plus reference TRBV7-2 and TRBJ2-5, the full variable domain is GAGVSQSPSNKVTEKGKDVELRCDPISGHTALYWYRQSLGQGLEFLIYFQGNSAPDKSGLPSDRFSAERTGGSVSTLTIQRTQQEDSAVYLCASSWGLAGQETQYFGPGTRLLVL.

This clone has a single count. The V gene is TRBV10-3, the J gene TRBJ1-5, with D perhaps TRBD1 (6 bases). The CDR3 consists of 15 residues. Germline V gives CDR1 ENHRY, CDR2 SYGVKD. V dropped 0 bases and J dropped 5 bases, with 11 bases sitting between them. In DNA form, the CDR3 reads TGTGCCATCAGTGAGTCGGGGGGGCTGGATCAGCCCCAGCATTTT. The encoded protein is CAISESGGLDQPQHF.

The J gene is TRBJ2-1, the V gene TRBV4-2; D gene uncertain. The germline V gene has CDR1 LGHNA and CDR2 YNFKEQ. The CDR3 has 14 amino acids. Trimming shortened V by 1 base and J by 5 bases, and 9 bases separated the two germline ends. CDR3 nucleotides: TGTGCCAGCAGCCAAGTTTATCCCCACAATGAGCAGTTCTTC. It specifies CASSQVYPHNEQFF.

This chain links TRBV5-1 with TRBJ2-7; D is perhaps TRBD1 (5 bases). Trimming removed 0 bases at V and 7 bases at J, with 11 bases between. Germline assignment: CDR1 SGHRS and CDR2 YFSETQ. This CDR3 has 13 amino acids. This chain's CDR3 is CASSLVPTEEQYF. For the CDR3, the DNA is TGCGCCAGCAGCTTGGTCCCGACAGAGGAGCAGTACTTC.

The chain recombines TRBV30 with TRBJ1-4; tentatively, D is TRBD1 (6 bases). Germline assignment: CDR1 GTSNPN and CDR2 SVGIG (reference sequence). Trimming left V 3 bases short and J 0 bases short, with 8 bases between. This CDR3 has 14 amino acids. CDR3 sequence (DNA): TGTGCCTGGAGCAGGGGTACAACTAATGAAAAACTGTTTTTT. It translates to CAWSRGTTNEKLFF.

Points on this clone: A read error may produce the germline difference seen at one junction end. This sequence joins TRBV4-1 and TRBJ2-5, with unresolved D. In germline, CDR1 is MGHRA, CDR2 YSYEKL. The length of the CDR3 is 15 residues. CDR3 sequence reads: CASSQDERLKDTQYF. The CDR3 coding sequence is TGCGCCAGCAGCCAAGATGAGCGCCTTAAAGACACCCAGTACTTC.

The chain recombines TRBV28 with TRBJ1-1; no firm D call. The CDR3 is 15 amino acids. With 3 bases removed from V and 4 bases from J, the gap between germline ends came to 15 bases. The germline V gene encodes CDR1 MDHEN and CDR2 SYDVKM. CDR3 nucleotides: TGTGCCAGCAGTTTGAGCCCTTCGGGATCCACTGAAGCTTTCTTT. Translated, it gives CASSLSPSGSTEAFF.

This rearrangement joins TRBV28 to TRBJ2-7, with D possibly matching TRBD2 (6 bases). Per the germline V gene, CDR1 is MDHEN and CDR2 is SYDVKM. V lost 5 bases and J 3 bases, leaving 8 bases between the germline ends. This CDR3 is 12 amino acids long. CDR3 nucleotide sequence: TGTGCCAGCAGTGGGAGGTACTACGAGCAGTACTTC. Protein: CASSGRYYEQYF.

CDR3 residues: CSVDRQGGYGYTF. In DNA form, the CDR3 reads TGCAGCGTTGACCGCCAGGGGGGCTATGGCTACACCTTC. The chain is built from TRBV29-1 and TRBJ1-2; 7 bases are shared with TRBD1. The length of the CDR3 is 13 residues. The V gene's germline CDR1 is SQVTM and CDR2 ANQGSEA. The trim removed 3 bases at V and 4 bases at J, leaving 5 bases unmatched.

The CDR3 nucleotides are TGCGCCAGCAGTCAATCCAAGGACAGAACCTACGAGCAGTACTTC. Encoded protein: CASSQSKDRTYEQYF. The chain is built from TRBV23-1 and TRBJ2-7; tentatively, D is TRBD1 (6 bases). TRBV23-1 is placed among ORFs of uncertain function. The CDR3 loop spans 15 amino acids. The ends were cut back, 0 bases at V and 2 bases at J, with 11 bases in the middle.

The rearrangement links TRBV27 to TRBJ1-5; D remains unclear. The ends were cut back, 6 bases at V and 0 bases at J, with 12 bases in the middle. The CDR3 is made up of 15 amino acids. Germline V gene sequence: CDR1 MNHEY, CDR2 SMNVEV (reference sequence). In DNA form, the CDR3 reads TGTGCCAGCAGAGAGACGGGTTATAGCAATCAGCCCCAGCATTTT. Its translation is CASRETGYSNQPQHF.

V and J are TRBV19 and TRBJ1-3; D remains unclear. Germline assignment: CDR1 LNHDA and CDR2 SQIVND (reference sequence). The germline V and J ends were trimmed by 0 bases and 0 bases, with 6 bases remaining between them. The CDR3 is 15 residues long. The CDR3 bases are TGTGCCAGTAGTATAGATTCCAGCTCTGGAAACACCATATATTTT. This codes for CASSIDSSSGNTIYF.

The CDR3 DNA is TGTGCCAGCAGCAAGGGACAGGACTATGGCTACACCTTC. Translated, it gives CASSKGQDYGYTF. V is TRBV27 and J is TRBJ1-2; 8 positions agree with TRBD1. The CDR3 length is 13 residues. J lost 3 bases, V lost 6 bases, and 3 bases had no gene match. Germline V gene sequence: CDR1 MNHEY, CDR2 SMNVEV (reference sequence).

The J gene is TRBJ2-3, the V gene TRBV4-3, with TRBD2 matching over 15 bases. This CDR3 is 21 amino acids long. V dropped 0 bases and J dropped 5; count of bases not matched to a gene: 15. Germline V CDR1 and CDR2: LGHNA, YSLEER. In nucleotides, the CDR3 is TGCGCCAGCAGCCAAGATTTCTCACCCGGGACTAGCGGGGGGAATGGAGATACGCAGTATTTT. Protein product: CASSQDFSPGTSGGNGDTQYF.

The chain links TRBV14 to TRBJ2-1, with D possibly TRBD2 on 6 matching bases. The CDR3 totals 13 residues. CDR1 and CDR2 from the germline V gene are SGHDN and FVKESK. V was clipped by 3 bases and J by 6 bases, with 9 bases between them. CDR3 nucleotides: TGTGCCAGCAGCCAGGGAGCGGGCAATGAGCAGTTCTTC. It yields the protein CASSQGAGNEQFF.